Listed below are T cell receptor beta chains from one sample, sequenced in a study of shared clonotypes between healthy human individuals. Only in-frame clones appear in the TCRdb table, and some are missing; sequencing was by immunoSEQ multiplex PCR. Here the sample spans approximately 2,300,000 clones, around 92% being singletons. The sequencing sample was made of naive CD4+ T cells from PBMCs. All receptors come from a man aged 18 to 29 in good health. Some clones in this sample may be carry-over from other donors' samples. CDR3s include the opening cysteine and the closing phenylalanine or tryptophan. D genes are given only for firm matches. A row's size may be missing; if present it is once, few, many or a size class.

j_call: TRBJ2-1; d_call: TRBD1; clone_size: NA; v_call: TRBV6-6; cdr3_aa: CATGTGGVNEQFF; cdr3_nt: TGTGCCACCGGGACAGGGGGCGTGAATGAGCAGTTCTTC
j_call: TRBJ1-3; d_call: NA; clone_size: NA; v_call: TRBV5-8; cdr3_aa: CASRARVLRRTTSPGNTIYF; cdr3_nt: TGTGCCAGCAGGGCGAGGGTCTTGAGGCGAACCACCAGTCCTGGAAACACCATATATTTT
j_call: TRBJ2-1; d_call: TRBD2; clone_size: NA; v_call: TRBV9; cdr3_aa: CASTAGTSEYNEQFF; cdr3_nt: TGTGCCAGCACGGCGGGGACTAGCGAATACAATGAGCAGTTCTTC
j_call: TRBJ2-6; d_call: NA; clone_size: NA; v_call: TRBV7-6; cdr3_aa: CASSLAVRGSGANVLTF; cdr3_nt: TGTGCCAGCAGCTTAGCAGTTAGAGGGTCTGGGGCCAACGTCCTGACTTTC
j_call: TRBJ2-3; d_call: NA; clone_size: NA; v_call: TRBV29-1; cdr3_aa: CSVERARPDTQYF; cdr3_nt: TGCAGCGTTGAGAGGGCGAGGCCAGATACGCAGTATTTT
j_call: TRBJ2-3; d_call: NA; clone_size: NA; v_call: TRBV7-9; cdr3_aa: CASSSYLDTQYF; cdr3_nt: TGTGCCAGCAGCTCTTACTTAGATACGCAGTATTTT
j_call: TRBJ2-3; d_call: TRBD2; clone_size: NA; v_call: TRBV28; cdr3_aa: CASHLGRGDTQYF; cdr3_nt: TGTGCCAGCCACCTGGGGAGGGGAGATACGCAGTATTTT
j_call: TRBJ2-1; d_call: NA; clone_size: NA; v_call: TRBV9; cdr3_aa: CASSPTSTGLNEQFF; cdr3_nt: TGTGCCAGCAGCCCTACCTCCACGGGTCTCAATGAGCAGTTCTTC
j_call: TRBJ2-7; d_call: TRBD2; clone_size: once; v_call: TRBV6-1; cdr3_aa: CASSEGWGGPYEQYF; cdr3_nt: TGTGCCAGCAGTGAGGGTTGGGGAGGGCCCTACGAGCAGTACTTC
j_call: TRBJ1-1; d_call: NA; clone_size: few; v_call: TRBV12-2; cdr3_aa: CASRLVPGQGYRTEAFF; cdr3_nt: TGTGCAAGTCGCTTAGTTCCTGGACAGGGATATCGGACTGAAGCTTTCTTT
j_call: TRBJ2-3; d_call: NA; clone_size: NA; v_call: TRBV4-3; cdr3_aa: CASSPTSVRVTQYF; cdr3_nt: TGCGCCAGCAGCCCGACCTCGGTTAGAGTAACGCAGTATTTT
j_call: TRBJ1-4; d_call: NA; clone_size: NA; v_call: TRBV5-1; cdr3_aa: CASSFAGVGEKLFF; cdr3_nt: TGCGCCAGCAGCTTTGCAGGGGTTGGCGAAAAACTGTTTTTT
j_call: TRBJ1-6; d_call: NA; clone_size: NA; v_call: TRBV7-7; cdr3_aa: CASSPRSASPLHF; cdr3_nt: TGTGCCAGCAGCCCCCGTTCCGCTTCACCCCTCCACTTT
j_call: TRBJ1-2; d_call: NA; clone_size: NA; v_call: TRBV5-1; cdr3_aa: CASSLDASSYGYTF; cdr3_nt: TGCGCCAGCAGCTTGGATGCCAGTTCCTATGGCTACACCTTC
j_call: TRBJ2-7; d_call: NA; clone_size: NA; v_call: TRBV9; cdr3_aa: CASSGRGEQYF; cdr3_nt: TGTGCCAGCAGCGGCAGGGGCGAGCAGTACTTC
j_call: TRBJ1-3; d_call: NA; clone_size: NA; v_call: TRBV11-1; cdr3_aa: CASSLTSAASGNTIYF; cdr3_nt: TGTGCCAGCAGCTTGACGTCGGCAGCGTCTGGAAACACCATATATTTT
j_call: TRBJ1-2; d_call: NA; clone_size: few; v_call: TRBV11-2; cdr3_aa: CASSPRTFQYGYTF; cdr3_nt: TGTGCCAGCAGCCCTCGGACCTTTCAGTATGGCTACACCTTC
j_call: TRBJ1-5; d_call: NA; clone_size: once; v_call: TRBV5-5; cdr3_aa: CASSLDTQPQHF; cdr3_nt: TGTGCCAGCAGCTTGGATACCCAGCCCCAGCATTTT
j_call: TRBJ2-2; d_call: NA; clone_size: NA; v_call: TRBV30; cdr3_aa: CAWRFPSRGAGELFF; cdr3_nt: TGTGCCTGGAGATTCCCCTCTCGTGGCGCCGGGGAGCTGTTTTTT
j_call: TRBJ2-3; d_call: NA; clone_size: NA; v_call: TRBV18; cdr3_aa: CASSPGRTDTQYF; cdr3_nt: TGTGCCAGCTCACCAGGTAGGACAGATACGCAGTATTTT
j_call: TRBJ2-7; d_call: TRBD1; clone_size: NA; v_call: TRBV27; cdr3_aa: CASSIPGQGSYEQYF; cdr3_nt: TGTGCCAGCAGTATCCCGGGACAGGGATCCTACGAGCAGTACTTC
j_call: TRBJ1-2; d_call: TRBD1; clone_size: once; v_call: TRBV6-6; cdr3_aa: CASSWGQGVGYTF; cdr3_nt: TGTGCCAGCAGTTGGGGACAGGGAGTTGGCTACACCTTC
j_call: TRBJ2-3; d_call: TRBD2; clone_size: once; v_call: TRBV11-3; cdr3_aa: CASSSSRTSPKQYF; cdr3_nt: TGTGCCAGCAGCTCCTCCAGGACTAGCCCAAAGCAGTATTTT
j_call: TRBJ2-5; d_call: TRBD2; clone_size: NA; v_call: TRBV5-1; cdr3_aa: CASSSAPAGGQETQYF; cdr3_nt: TGCGCCAGCAGCTCCGCCCCCGCGGGAGGACAAGAGACCCAGTACTTC
j_call: TRBJ2-1; d_call: NA; clone_size: NA; v_call: TRBV7-3; cdr3_aa: CASSPTTSSEQFF; cdr3_nt: TGTGCCAGCAGCCCCACGACTAGTTCTGAGCAGTTCTTC
j_call: TRBJ1-3; d_call: TRBD1; clone_size: NA; v_call: TRBV28; cdr3_aa: CASSYRQGRRGNTIYF; cdr3_nt: TGTGCCAGCAGTTATCGACAGGGGCGCCGAGGAAACACCATATATTTT
j_call: TRBJ1-1; d_call: NA; clone_size: NA; v_call: TRBV30; cdr3_aa: CAWRGGSTEAFF; cdr3_nt: TGTGCCTGGAGAGGTGGGTCCACTGAAGCTTTCTTT
j_call: TRBJ1-4; d_call: TRBD1; clone_size: NA; v_call: TRBV5-8; cdr3_aa: CASSGGTGAGNEKLFF; cdr3_nt: TGTGCCAGCAGCGGCGGGACAGGGGCCGGTAATGAAAAACTGTTTTTT
j_call: TRBJ2-6; d_call: TRBD2; clone_size: NA; v_call: TRBV27; cdr3_aa: CASSLLFSGTTGANVLTF; cdr3_nt: TGTGCCAGCAGTTTATTGTTTAGCGGGACTACTGGGGCCAACGTCCTGACTTTC
j_call: TRBJ1-6; d_call: TRBD1; clone_size: NA; v_call: TRBV30; cdr3_aa: CAWSVGQTSSYNSPLHF; cdr3_nt: TGTGCCTGGAGTGTGGGACAGACAAGCTCCTATAATTCACCCCTCCACTTT
j_call: TRBJ2-3; d_call: TRBD1; clone_size: NA; v_call: TRBV7-9; cdr3_aa: CASSFGTGSSDTQYF; cdr3_nt: TGTGCCAGCAGCTTTGGGACAGGGTCTTCAGATACGCAGTATTTT
j_call: TRBJ1-4; d_call: NA; clone_size: NA; v_call: TRBV20-1; cdr3_aa: CSARDSEKLFF; cdr3_nt: TGCAGTGCTAGAGATAGCGAAAAACTGTTTTTT
j_call: TRBJ2-1; d_call: NA; clone_size: NA; v_call: TRBV7-9; cdr3_aa: CASGKGNEQFF; cdr3_nt: TGTGCCAGCGGGAAGGGGAATGAGCAGTTCTTC
j_call: TRBJ2-7; d_call: NA; clone_size: NA; v_call: TRBV4-2; cdr3_aa: CASSQADSGSSYEQYF; cdr3_nt: TGTGCCAGCAGCCAAGCCGATAGCGGAAGCTCCTACGAGCAGTACTTC
j_call: TRBJ1-3; d_call: NA; clone_size: NA; v_call: TRBV18; cdr3_aa: CASSPGGSGNTIYF; cdr3_nt: TGTGCCAGCTCACCCGGCGGGTCTGGAAACACCATATATTTT
j_call: TRBJ2-3; d_call: TRBD2; clone_size: NA; v_call: TRBV15; cdr3_aa: CATSSRRASGTTDTQYF; cdr3_nt: TGTGCCACCAGCTCCAGAAGGGCTAGCGGGACCACAGATACGCAGTATTTT
j_call: TRBJ2-5; d_call: NA; clone_size: NA; v_call: TRBV6-6; cdr3_aa: CASSYGGLETQYF; cdr3_nt: TGTGCCAGCAGTTACGGGGGTCTGGAGACCCAGTACTTC
j_call: TRBJ2-2; d_call: TRBD1; clone_size: NA; v_call: TRBV15; cdr3_aa: CATSSPGQGAFTGELFF; cdr3_nt: TGTGCCACCAGCAGCCCGGGACAGGGGGCTTTCACCGGGGAGCTGTTTTTT
j_call: TRBJ2-2; d_call: NA; clone_size: NA; v_call: TRBV19; cdr3_aa: CASTQAVRTGELFF; cdr3_nt: TGTGCCAGTACCCAAGCAGTCCGCACCGGGGAGCTGTTTTTT
j_call: TRBJ1-5; d_call: NA; clone_size: NA; v_call: TRBV5-1; cdr3_aa: CASSKDPNQPQHF; cdr3_nt: TGCGCCAGCAGCAAAGACCCTAATCAGCCCCAGCATTTT
j_call: TRBJ2-2; d_call: NA; clone_size: few; v_call: TRBV4-2; cdr3_aa: CASSLSGRNTGELFF; cdr3_nt: TGTGCCAGCAGCCTGAGCGGTAGGAACACCGGGGAGCTGTTTTTT
j_call: TRBJ1-2; d_call: TRBD1; clone_size: NA; v_call: TRBV6-6; cdr3_aa: CASSSPTGKVGYTF; cdr3_nt: TGTGCCAGCAGTTCCCCGACAGGGAAAGTAGGCTACACCTTC
j_call: TRBJ1-3; d_call: TRBD1; clone_size: NA; v_call: TRBV7-3; cdr3_aa: CASSLGQGGGNTIYF; cdr3_nt: TGTGCCAGCAGCTTGGGACAGGGTGGTGGAAACACCATATATTTT
j_call: TRBJ2-2; d_call: NA; clone_size: NA; v_call: TRBV5-1; cdr3_aa: CASSLTGFSGELFF; cdr3_nt: TGCGCCAGCAGCTTGACAGGGTTTTCCGGGGAGCTGTTTTTT
j_call: TRBJ2-5; d_call: TRBD2; clone_size: NA; v_call: TRBV2; cdr3_aa: CASTRLARETQYF; cdr3_nt: TGTGCCAGCACCAGACTAGCGAGGGAGACCCAGTACTTC
j_call: TRBJ1-3; d_call: NA; clone_size: NA; v_call: TRBV5-1; cdr3_aa: CASRTESSGNTIYF; cdr3_nt: TGCGCCAGCAGGACGGAGAGCTCTGGAAACACCATATATTTT
j_call: TRBJ1-5; d_call: TRBD1; clone_size: NA; v_call: TRBV19; cdr3_aa: CASSIGQGPQPYSNQPQHF; cdr3_nt: TGTGCCAGTAGTATAGGACAGGGGCCCCAGCCCTATAGCAATCAGCCCCAGCATTTT
j_call: TRBJ1-4; d_call: NA; clone_size: few; v_call: TRBV28; cdr3_aa: CASSGTGTGEKLFF; cdr3_nt: TGTGCCAGCAGTGGAACAGGGACCGGGGAAAAACTGTTTTTT
j_call: TRBJ1-1; d_call: TRBD1; clone_size: few; v_call: TRBV27; cdr3_aa: CASSSFRDRGQAFF; cdr3_nt: TGTGCCAGCAGTTCGTTCCGGGACAGAGGACAAGCTTTCTTT
j_call: TRBJ2-7; d_call: NA; clone_size: NA; v_call: TRBV7-9; cdr3_aa: CASSMSGYEQYF; cdr3_nt: TGTGCCAGCAGTATGTCAGGCTACGAGCAGTACTTC
j_call: TRBJ2-7; d_call: TRBD1; clone_size: NA; v_call: TRBV6-5; cdr3_aa: CASSTTGRGTYEQYF; cdr3_nt: TGTGCCAGCAGTACTACGGGCAGGGGGACCTACGAGCAGTACTTC